This T cell receptor beta chain came from a study of blood T cell repertoires in COVID-19. Study-level background: T cells, B-cell-depleted T cells, or PBMCs provided the cDNA or gDNA that served as material.

Only in-frame clones appear in the TCRdb table, and some are missing; sequencing was by immunoSEQ multiplex PCR. The sample shows about 170,000 clones, more than 75% of them seen only once. In Seattle, patients joined the study during active infection and were tracked longitudinally. This clonotype originated in a woman aged 80 or over with COVID-19, enrolled during active disease. The sample was peripheral blood.

Here the CDR3 reads CASRQTGASSGNTIYF. CDR3 bases: TGTGCCAGCCGACAGACAGGGGCGAGCTCTGGAAACACCATATATTTT. The chain joins TRBV19 to TRBJ1-3; 8 positions agree with TRBD1. CDR1 is LNHDA, CDR2 SQIVND, per germline (reference sequence). The trim removed 9 bases at V and 0 bases at J, leaving 10 bases unmatched. The CDR3 is made up of 16 amino acids.